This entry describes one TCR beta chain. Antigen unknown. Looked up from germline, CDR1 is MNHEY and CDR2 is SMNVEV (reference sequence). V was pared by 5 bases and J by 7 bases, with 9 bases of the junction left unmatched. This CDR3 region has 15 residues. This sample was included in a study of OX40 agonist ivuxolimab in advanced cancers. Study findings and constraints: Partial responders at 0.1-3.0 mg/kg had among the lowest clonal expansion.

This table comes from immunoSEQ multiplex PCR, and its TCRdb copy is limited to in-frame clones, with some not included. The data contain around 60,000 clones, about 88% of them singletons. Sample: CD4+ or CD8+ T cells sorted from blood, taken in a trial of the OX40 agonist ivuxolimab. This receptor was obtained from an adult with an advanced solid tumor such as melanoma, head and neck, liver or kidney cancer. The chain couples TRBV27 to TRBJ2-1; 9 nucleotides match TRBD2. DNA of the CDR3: TGTGCCAGCAGTCCCTACCTTCTAGCGGGGAATGAGCAGTTCTTC. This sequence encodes CASSPYLLAGNEQFF.